This T cell receptor (beta chain) was recovered during a study of T cell responses to AZD1222 COVID-19 vaccine. Points from the study as a whole: In all cases, repertoires were sampled only after the peak T cell response.

Points on this clone: What it binds is unknown.

It was second doses at about 4 or about 12 weeks that were pooled. In germline, CDR1 is SGDLS, CDR2 YYNGEE. The ends were cut back, 4 bases at V and 1 base at J, with 9 bases in the middle. This CDR3 contains 14 residues. TCRdb keeps only in-frame clones here, not all; method: immunoSEQ multiplex PCR. The sample comprises around 110,000 clones, about 89% of which are singletons, and roughly 6.2% rests with the top ten. The sample consisted of peripheral blood, taken 28 days after the second AZD1222 dose. The J gene is TRBJ1-5, the V gene TRBV9; perhaps TRBD1 as D (5 bases). The receptor's source is an adult who received the AZD1222 COVID-19 vaccine. The CDR3 DNA is TGTGCCAGCAGCAGGGGCGGGAGCAATCAGCCCCAGCATTTT. As protein: CASSRGGSNQPQHF. Together with reference TRBV9 and TRBJ1-5, the CDR3 gives the full variable domain: DSGVTQTPKHLITATGQRVTLRCSPRSGDLSVYWYQQSLDQGLQFLIQYYNGEERAKGNILERFSAQQFPDLHSELNLSSLELGDSALYFCASSRGGSNQPQHFGDGTRLSIL.